What follows are 10 T cell receptor beta chains derived from one specimen sequenced in a study of T cell repertoires in cytomegalovirus infection (dated by TCRdb to between 2018 and 2021). Sequencing used an Illumina HiSeq 1500. The public reads were run again by TCRdb, first through fastp at Q25 and then through MiXCR, and only productive beta chains were kept. A single entry per CDR3 protein holds the most common genes and DNA from its merged rows. The sample data list some 240,000 distinct CDR3 sequences, and about 17% of these were observed just once. Clones ranked in the top ten supply 40% to 55% of the sample. Sequencing input: CD8+ T cells from PBMCs. Source of these receptors: a human donor in good health (CMV status not recorded). Some clones in this sample may be carry-over from other donors' samples.

This clonotype was observed at least ten times. This CDR3 reads CASSYSVGSYNEQFF. Written as DNA, the CDR3 is TGTGCCAGCAGTTACTCTGTGGGGTCCTACAATGAGCAGTTCTTC. The V call is TRBV6-6, the J call TRBJ2-1; D is unclear. The V gene lost 0 bases and the J gene lost 1 base, with 7 bases spanning the gap. Looked up from germline, CDR1 is MNHNY and CDR2 is SVGAGI (reference sequence). This CDR3 region has 15 residues.

This clonotype came up many times. The chain employs TRBV7-2 and TRBJ1-1; D gene uncertain. CDR3 length: 14 residues. V lost 3 bases, J lost 0 bases, and 8 bases lay in between. In germline, CDR1 is SGHTA, CDR2 FQGNSA. In nucleotides, the CDR3 is TGTGCCAGCAGCTTCGGCGGGATGAACACTGAAGCTTTCTTT. Its protein product is CASSFGGMNTEAFF.

At least ten counts were recorded for this clonotype. This sequence joins TRBV7-8 and TRBJ2-7; TRBD1 agrees at 11 bases. Germline V gene lookup returns CDR1 SGHVS and CDR2 FQNEAQ. The length of the CDR3 is 15 residues. Trimming removed 4 bases from V and 4 bases from J; junction bases left unmatched: 6. The CDR3 sequence is CASSSWDRGKYEQYF. DNA of the CDR3: TGTGCCAGCAGCTCCTGGGACAGGGGGAAATACGAGCAGTACTTC.

The rearrangement uses TRBV7-3 and TRBJ2-1; 10 bases match TRBD1. The CDR3 sequence is 13 residues long. With V trimmed by 4 bases and J by 8 bases, 2 bases remained unmatched. From germline, CDR1 is SGHTA and CDR2 FQGTGA. CDR3 loop: CASSWTGGDEQFF. The CDR3 bases are TGTGCCAGCAGCTGGACAGGGGGAGATGAGCAGTTCTTC.

This chain uses TRBV27 with TRBJ2-1; D might be TRBD1 (5 bases). Germline V CDR1 and CDR2: MNHEY, SMNVEV (reference sequence). CDR3 length: 12 residues. V was cut by 9 bases and J by 14 bases, with 20 bases left in between. Here the CDR3 DNA reads TGTGCCAGTCGAAGTCAGGTGACAGAGGAGTTCTTC. It yields the protein CASRSQVTEEFF.

CDR3 region: CASSFSGGVLSYNEQFF. CDR3 DNA sequence: TGCGCCAGCAGCTTTAGCGGGGGGGTTCTCTCCTACAATGAGCAGTTCTTC. The V gene is TRBV5-1, the J gene TRBJ2-1; 11 bases map to TRBD2. Trimming cost V 2 bases and J 0 bases; bases outside gene matches: 4. The germline gives CDR1 SGHRS, CDR2 YFSETQ. The CDR3 is 17 amino acids.

This clonotype was seen at least ten times. The V call is TRBV7-2, the J call TRBJ2-1; tentatively, D is TRBD2 (6 bases). The CDR3 covers 16 residues. Germline V gene sequence: CDR1 SGHTA, CDR2 FQGNSA. Trimming shortened V by 1 base and J by 7 bases, and 17 bases separated the two germline ends. The CDR3 reads CASSLVEQGLWNEQFF. CDR3 in DNA: TGTGCCAGCAGCTTAGTGGAGCAGGGACTCTGGAATGAGCAGTTCTTC.

This clonotype was counted once. Possible read error: a much larger clone is one base away. This chain joins TRBV7-8 and TRBJ1-4, with 8 bases aligning to TRBD1. The CDR3 has 17 amino acids. Germline values: CDR1 SGHVS, CDR2 FQNEAQ. The CDR3 region is CATSHTSGGAANEKLFF. The CDR3 DNA reads TGTGCCACCAGCCACACTTCAGGGGGCGCAGCTAATGAAAAACTGTTTTTT.

This clonotype was observed at least ten times. The rearrangement links TRBV6-5 to TRBJ1-1, with TRBD1 as a possible D gene (6 bases). Germline assignment: CDR1 MNHEY and CDR2 SVGAGI. The V end lost 0 bases, the J end lost 4 bases, and 12 bases lay between the germline ends. The length of the CDR3 is 15 residues. This CDR3 is CASSYSITGATEAFF. CDR3 DNA sequence: TGTGCCAGCAGTTACTCGATAACGGGGGCCACTGAAGCTTTCTTT.

This clonotype appeared many times. The chain recombines TRBV7-6 with TRBJ2-3; 7 bases are a match to TRBD2. V dropped 3 bases and J dropped 4; count of bases not matched to a gene: 4. This CDR3 comprises 14 residues. Germline V lookup: CDR1 SGHVS, CDR2 FNYEAQ. CDR3 bases: TGTGCCAGCAGCTTGAGAAGCGGGGCAGATACGCAGTATTTT. The encoded protein is CASSLRSGADTQYF.